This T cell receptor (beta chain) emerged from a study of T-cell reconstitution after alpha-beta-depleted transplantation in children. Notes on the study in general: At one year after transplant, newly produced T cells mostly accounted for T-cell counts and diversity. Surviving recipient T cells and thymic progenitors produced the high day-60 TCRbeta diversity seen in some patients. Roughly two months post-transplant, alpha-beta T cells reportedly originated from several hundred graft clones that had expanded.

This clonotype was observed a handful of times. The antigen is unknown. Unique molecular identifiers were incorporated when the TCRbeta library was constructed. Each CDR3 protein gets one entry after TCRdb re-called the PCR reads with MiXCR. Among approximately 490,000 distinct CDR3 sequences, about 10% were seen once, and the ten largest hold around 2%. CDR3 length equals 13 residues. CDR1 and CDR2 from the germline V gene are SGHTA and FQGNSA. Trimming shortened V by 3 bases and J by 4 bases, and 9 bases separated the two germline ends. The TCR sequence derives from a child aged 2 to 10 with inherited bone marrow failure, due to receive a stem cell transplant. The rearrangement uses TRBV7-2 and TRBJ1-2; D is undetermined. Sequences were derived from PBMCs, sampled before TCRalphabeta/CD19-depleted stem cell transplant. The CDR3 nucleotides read TGTGCCAGCAGCTTTCAGACCGCCTATGGCTACACCTTC. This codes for CASSFQTAYGYTF.